The clone carrying this T cell receptor beta chain was counted ten times or more. The antigen remains unidentified. Germline V gene lookup returns CDR1 DFQATT and CDR2 SNEGSKA (reference sequence). The CDR3 extends over 12 amino acids. V lost 3 bases to trimming and J lost 7 bases, with 12 bases between them. TCRdb used MiXCR to reprocess the 5' RACE reads, holding one entry per CDR3 protein. The profile shows 230,000 or so distinct CDR3 sequences, roughly 4% of them singletons. This record belongs to a study of T cells after yellow fever vaccination. General study points: Detected again after the booster were most primary-vaccination clones, at 95% to 96% CD4 and nearly 90% CD8.

Here the sequenced sample was PBMCs, taken 15 days after the yellow fever booster vaccination. The source is a young man who received the YFV17D yellow fever vaccine. V gene TRBV20-1 combines with J gene TRBJ1-2, with D perhaps matching TRBD1 (5 bases). CDR3 amino acids: CSARSRVGGYTF. CDR3 coding DNA: TGCAGTGCTAGGTCCAGGGTCGGTGGCTACACCTTC.